The source of this TCR beta chain is a study of naive and memory T cell subsets. The sample's treatment: skin biopsy from PPD injection site in Mantoux-positive individual. The library had UMIs added by 3' ligation of an oligonucleotide to TCR cDNA. Biopsied sites were PPD injections in people with a positive Mantoux test. CDR1 MGHRA and CDR2 YSYEKL come from the germline V gene. V gave up 3 bases and J gave up 3 bases; unmatched junction bases: 2. CDR3 length: 13 amino acids. Ligated cDNA underwent four rounds of PCR with nested alpha and beta constant region primers and SP2. Alpha and beta constant region primers primed reverse transcription for blood and skin samples. In TCRdb, the UMI-ligation and nested PCR reads were re-called with MiXCR into one record per CDR3 protein. The repertoire has tens of thousands of distinct CDR3 sequences, around 10% of them found once; the top ten carry around 3.9%.

The chain carries TRBV4-1 and TRBJ2-7, with 7 bases identical to TRBD1. This specimen was skin, taken from a tuberculin skin test site. This TCR derives from an adult in good health. This CDR3 reads CASSHPGGYEQYF. CDR3 coding DNA: TGCGCCAGCAGCCATCCAGGGGGCTACGAGCAGTACTTC.